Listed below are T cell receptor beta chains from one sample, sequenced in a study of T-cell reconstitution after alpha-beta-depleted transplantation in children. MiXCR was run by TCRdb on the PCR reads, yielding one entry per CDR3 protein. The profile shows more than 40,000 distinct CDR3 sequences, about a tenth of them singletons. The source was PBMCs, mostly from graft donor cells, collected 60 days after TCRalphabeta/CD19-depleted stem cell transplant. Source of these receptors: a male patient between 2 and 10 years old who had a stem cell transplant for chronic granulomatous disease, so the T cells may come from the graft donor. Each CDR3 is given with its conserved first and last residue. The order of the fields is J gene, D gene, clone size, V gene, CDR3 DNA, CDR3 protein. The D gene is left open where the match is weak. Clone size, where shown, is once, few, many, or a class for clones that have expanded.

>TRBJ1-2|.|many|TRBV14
TGTGCCAGCAGCCAAGCGGCGACGGGTGGCTACACCTTC
CASSQAATGGYTF
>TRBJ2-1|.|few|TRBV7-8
TGTGCCAGCAGCTTAGCGAGACCCCAGTCACAGGTTAGAAGGTACAATGAGCAGTTCTTC
CASSLARPQSQVRRYNEQFF
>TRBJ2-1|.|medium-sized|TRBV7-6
TGTGCCAGCAGCTTAAAAGGCGCTGAGCAGTTCTTC
CASSLKGAEQFF
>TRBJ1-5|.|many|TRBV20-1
TGCAGTGCTAGAATGGCGGGGCGGCCCCAGCATTTT
CSARMAGRPQHF
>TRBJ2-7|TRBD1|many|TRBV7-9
TGTGCCAGCAGCCCTGCTGGGACAGGGCCCTACGAGCAGTACTTC
CASSPAGTGPYEQYF
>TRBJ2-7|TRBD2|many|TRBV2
TGTGCCAGCAGTCGGCCGGGACTAGCTTCCCGAAACTACGAGCAGTACTTC
CASSRPGLASRNYEQYF
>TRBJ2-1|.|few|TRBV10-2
TGCGCCAGCAGTGATGGCGGGATACCGGCCAATGAGCAGTTCTTC
CASSDGGIPANEQFF
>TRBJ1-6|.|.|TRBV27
TGTGCCAGCAGTTTGAGCCGGGGGAGCCTTAATTCACCCCTCCACTTT
CASSLSRGSLNSPLHF
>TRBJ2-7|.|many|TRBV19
TGTGCCAGTAGCCCCACAGTGGGGAACGAGCAGTACTTC
CASSPTVGNEQYF
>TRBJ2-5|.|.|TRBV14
TGTGCCAGCAGCCACCGAACCCCCTCCCGACAGGGAGGGGCAACCCAGTACTTC
CASSHRTPSRQGGATQYF
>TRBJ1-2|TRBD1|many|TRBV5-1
TGCGCCAGCAGCGCGACAGGGGGTAACTATGGCTACACCTTC
CASSATGGNYGYTF
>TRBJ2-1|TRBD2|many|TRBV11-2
TGTGCCAGCAGCTTGGGTGTGGTAGCTAGCGGCTACAATGAGCAGTTCTTC
CASSLGVVASGYNEQFF
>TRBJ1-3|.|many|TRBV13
TGTGCCAGCAGCCAATACCGGGGTACCATATATTTT
CASSQYRGTIYF
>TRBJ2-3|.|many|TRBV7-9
TGTGCCAGCAGCTTAATACGGAATACGCAGTATTTT
CASSLIRNTQYF
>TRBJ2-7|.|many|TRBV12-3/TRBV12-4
TGTGCCAGCAGCCAAGATAGGGTAGTGGCGTACGAGCAGTACTTC
CASSQDRVVAYEQYF
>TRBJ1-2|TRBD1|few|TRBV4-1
TGCGCCAGCAGCCAAGTCGATGACAGGGGACCCGGGTTC
CASSQVDDRGPGF
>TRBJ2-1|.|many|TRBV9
TGTGCCAGCAGCGTAAGGGGGGAGGGCTACAATGAGCAGTTCTTC
CASSVRGEGYNEQFF
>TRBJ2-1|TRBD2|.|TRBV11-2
TGTGCCAGCAGCTTTGGGGACCGACTAGCCGATAAGCAGTTCTTC
CASSFGDRLADKQFF
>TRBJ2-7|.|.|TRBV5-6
TGTGCCAGCAGCATCCTAGCGATTTCCTACGAGCAGTACTTC
CASSILAISYEQYF
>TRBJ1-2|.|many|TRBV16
TGTGCCAGCAGCCTCTCTCAGTCTTACGGCTACACCTTC
CASSLSQSYGYTF
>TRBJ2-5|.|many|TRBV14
TGTGCCAGCAGCCACAAACTTGCGCCGTACCAAGAGACCCAGTACTTC
CASSHKLAPYQETQYF
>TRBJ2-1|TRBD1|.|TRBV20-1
TGCAGTGCTAGGTGGACAGGGACAACCTACAATGAGCAGTTCTTC
CSARWTGTTYNEQFF
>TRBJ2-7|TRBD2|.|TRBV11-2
TGTGCCAGCAGCAAACTAGGACTAGCGCGCGACCTACGAGCAGTAGACTTC
CASSKLGLARDLRAVDF
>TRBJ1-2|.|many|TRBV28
TGTGCCAGCAGTCCCATTGGGGCAGGGACCCTCACCTTC
CASSPIGAGTLTF
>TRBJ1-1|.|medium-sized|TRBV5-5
TGTGCCAGCTTAAGATCGGGGGGCTCGAACACTGAAGCTTTCTTT
CASLRSGGSNTEAFF
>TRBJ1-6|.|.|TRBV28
TGTGCCAGCAGCACCCAAGACAGATTCGGGATCAGCTCCTATAATTCACCCCTCCACTTT
CASSTQDRFGISSYNSPLHF
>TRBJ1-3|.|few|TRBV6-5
TGTGCCAGCAGTTTTATGGGCTCTGGAAACACCATATATTTT
CASSFMGSGNTIYF
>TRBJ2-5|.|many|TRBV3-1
TGTGCCAGCAGCCAATATCTAGAGACCCAGTACTTC
CASSQYLETQYF
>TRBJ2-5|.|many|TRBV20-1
TGCAGTGCTATAAGACAGCCGGCGGTGGAGACCCAGTACTTC
CSAIRQPAVETQYF
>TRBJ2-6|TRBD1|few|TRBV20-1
TGCAGTGGCTCACAGGGGGCAGTTTCTGGGGCCAACGTCCTGACTTTC
CSGSQGAVSGANVLTF
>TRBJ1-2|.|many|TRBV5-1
TGCGCCAGCAGGGGCCGAAAATTCTATGGCTACACCTTC
CASRGRKFYGYTF
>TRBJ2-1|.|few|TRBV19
TGTGCCAGTAGTATATCGGGCGCAGTCACCTACAATGAGCAGTTCTTC
CASSISGAVTYNEQFF
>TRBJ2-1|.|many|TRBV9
TGTGCCAGCAGCGTGCAGGCTAGCTCCTACAATGAGCAGTTCTTC
CASSVQASSYNEQFF
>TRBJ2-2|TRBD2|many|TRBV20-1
TGCAGTGCTAGAGTGAATAGCGGGAGCAAAACCGGGGAGCTGTTTTTT
CSARVNSGSKTGELFF
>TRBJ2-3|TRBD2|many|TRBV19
TGTGCCAGCACAGCGGGAGGGCCCCAGGATACGCAGTATTTT
CASTAGGPQDTQYF
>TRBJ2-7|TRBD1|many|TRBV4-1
TGCGCCAGCAGCCCCTCGAGTGGACAGGGCAACTACGAGCAGTACTTC
CASSPSSGQGNYEQYF
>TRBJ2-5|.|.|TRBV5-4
TGTGCCAGCAGCTTAGCATCCCGGGAGACCCAGTACTTC
CASSLASRETQYF
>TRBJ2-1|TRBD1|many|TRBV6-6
TGTGCCAGCAGCCGGGGACAGTACAATGAGCAGTTCTTC
CASSRGQYNEQFF
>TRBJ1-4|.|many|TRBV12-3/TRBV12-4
TGTGCCAGCAGTTTATCTCGTCGGGAAAAACTGTTTTTT
CASSLSRREKLFF
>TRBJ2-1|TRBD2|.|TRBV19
TGTGCCAGTAGTTTCCCCCACGGCGGGAGGGCGTTTGAGCAGTTCTTC
CASSFPHGGRAFEQFF
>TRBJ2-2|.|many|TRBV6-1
TGTGCCAGTAGGGACCAAAACACCGGGGAGCTGTTTTTT
CASRDQNTGELFF
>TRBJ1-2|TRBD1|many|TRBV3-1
TGTGCCAGCAGCCCCGGACAGGTCTCTGGCTACACCTTC
CASSPGQVSGYTF
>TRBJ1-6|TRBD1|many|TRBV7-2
TGTGCCAGCAGCCCTACAGGGGACGCCTATAATTCACCCCTCCACTTT
CASSPTGDAYNSPLHF
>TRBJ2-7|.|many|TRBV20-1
TGCAGTGCTGAACAGGGTTCCCACGAGCAGTACTTC
CSAEQGSHEQYF
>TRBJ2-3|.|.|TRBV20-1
TGCAGTGCTAGATTTAGTAGCACAGATACGCAGTATTTT
CSARFSSTDTQYF
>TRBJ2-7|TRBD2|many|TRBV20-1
TGCAGTGCTAGTCCGATGGCGGGACTAGCGGGCTCCTACGAGCAGTACTTC
CSASPMAGLAGSYEQYF
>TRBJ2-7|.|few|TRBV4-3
TGCGCCAGCAGCCAAGATCATAGCAGGGGGGCGGACGAGCAGTACTTC
CASSQDHSRGADEQYF
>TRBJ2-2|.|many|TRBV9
TGTGCCAGCAGCGTAGGGGGGAACACCGGGGAGCTGTTTTTT
CASSVGGNTGELFF
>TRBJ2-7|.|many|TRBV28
TGTGCCGTCAATTGGAGTGGCTACGAGCAGTACTTC
CAVNWSGYEQYF
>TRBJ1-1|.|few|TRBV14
TGTGCCAGCAGCCTCCTTTGGGGCACTGAAGCTTTCTTT
CASSLLWGTEAFF
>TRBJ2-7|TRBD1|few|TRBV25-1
TGTGCCAGCAGTGCCTCCGGGACAGGAGGCGAGCAGTACTTC
CASSASGTGGEQYF
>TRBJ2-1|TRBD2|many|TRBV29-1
TGCAGCCCAGCGGGGATAAACAATGAGCAGTTCTTC
CSPAGINNEQFF
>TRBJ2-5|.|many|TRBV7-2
TGTGCCAGCAGCTTGATTGGAGAGACCCAGTACTTC
CASSLIGETQYF
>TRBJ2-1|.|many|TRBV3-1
TGTGCCAGCAGCCTCCGCCGAGGAGCCTACAATGAGCAGTTCTTC
CASSLRRGAYNEQFF
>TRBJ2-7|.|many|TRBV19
TGTGCCAGTAGTATAGTGGTGGGCAGGGGTTGTAGGGAGCAGTACTTC
CASSIVVGRGCREQYF
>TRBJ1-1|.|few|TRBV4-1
TGCGCCAGCAGCCCCCCCCGGTCAGGCGTACCTATGAACACTGAAGCTTTCTTT
CASSPPRSGVPMNTEAFF
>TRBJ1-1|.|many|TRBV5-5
TGTGCCAGCAGCCCCTCTGGGCCTCTGATCATGAACACTGAAGCTTTCTTT
CASSPSGPLIMNTEAFF
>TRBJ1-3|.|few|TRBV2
TGTGCCAGCAACCAGGCTAGCTCTGGAAACACCATATATTTT
CASNQASSGNTIYF
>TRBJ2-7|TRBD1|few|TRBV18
TGTGCCAGCTCACCGTACGGACAGGGGGCAGGCCTACATTCCTACGAGCAGTACTTC
CASSPYGQGAGLHSYEQYF
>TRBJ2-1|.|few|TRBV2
TGTGCCAGCGGCCGGGACCCTAGATACAATGAGCAGTTCTTC
CASGRDPRYNEQFF